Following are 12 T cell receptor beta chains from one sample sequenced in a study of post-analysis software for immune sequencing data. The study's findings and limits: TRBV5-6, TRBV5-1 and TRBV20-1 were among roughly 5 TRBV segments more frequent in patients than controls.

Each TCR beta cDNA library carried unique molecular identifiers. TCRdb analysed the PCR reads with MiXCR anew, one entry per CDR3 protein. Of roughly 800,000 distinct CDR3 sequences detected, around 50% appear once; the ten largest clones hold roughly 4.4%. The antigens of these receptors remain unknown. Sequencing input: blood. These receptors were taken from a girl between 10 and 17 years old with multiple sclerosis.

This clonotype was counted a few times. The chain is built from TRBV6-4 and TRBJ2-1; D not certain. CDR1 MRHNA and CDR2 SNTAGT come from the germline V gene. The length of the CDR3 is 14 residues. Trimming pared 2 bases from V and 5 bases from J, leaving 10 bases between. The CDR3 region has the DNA TGTGCCAGCAGTGACAGGGTATTTCACAATGAGCAGTTCTTC. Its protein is CASSDRVFHNEQFF.

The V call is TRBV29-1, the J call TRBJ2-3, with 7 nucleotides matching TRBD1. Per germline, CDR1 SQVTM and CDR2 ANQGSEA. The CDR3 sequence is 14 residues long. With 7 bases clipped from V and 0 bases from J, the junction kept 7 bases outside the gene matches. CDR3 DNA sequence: TGCAGCGCGTCGGACAGGACTAGCACAGATACGCAGTATTTT. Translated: CSASDRTSTDTQYF.

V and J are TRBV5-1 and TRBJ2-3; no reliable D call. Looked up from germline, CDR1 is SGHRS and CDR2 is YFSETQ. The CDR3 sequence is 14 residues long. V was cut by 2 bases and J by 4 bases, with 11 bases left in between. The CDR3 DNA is TGCGCCAGCAGCTTCGGACCCGCTCCAGATACGCAGTATTTT. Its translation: CASSFGPAPDTQYF.

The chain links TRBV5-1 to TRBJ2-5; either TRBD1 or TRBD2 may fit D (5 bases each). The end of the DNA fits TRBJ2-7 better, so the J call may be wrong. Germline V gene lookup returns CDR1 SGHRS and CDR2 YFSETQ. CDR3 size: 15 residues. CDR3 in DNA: TGCGCCAGCAGCGACGGGACGACTCTTTCGCACGAGCAGTACTTC. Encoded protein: CASSDGTTLSHEQYF.

The CDR3 region is CASSLALNGGGSTDTQYF. The CDR3 DNA follows: TGTGCCAGCAGCCTTGCCCTTAACGGGGGGGGAAGCACAGATACGCAGTATTTT. The rearrangement joins TRBV13 to TRBJ2-3; 8 nucleotides align to TRBD2. CDR3 size: 18 residues. V shed 5 bases and J 0 bases; nucleotides not matched to a gene: 13. Germline V gene sequence: CDR1 PRHDT, CDR2 FYEKMQ (reference sequence).

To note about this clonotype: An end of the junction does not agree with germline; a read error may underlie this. As DNA, the CDR3 is TGTGCCAGCAGCCACAACTACGAGCAGTACTTC. Translated, it gives CASSHNYEQYF. V and J are TRBV4-1 and TRBJ2-7; D uncertain. This CDR3 region has 11 residues. CDR1 is MGHRA, CDR2 YSYEKL, per germline.

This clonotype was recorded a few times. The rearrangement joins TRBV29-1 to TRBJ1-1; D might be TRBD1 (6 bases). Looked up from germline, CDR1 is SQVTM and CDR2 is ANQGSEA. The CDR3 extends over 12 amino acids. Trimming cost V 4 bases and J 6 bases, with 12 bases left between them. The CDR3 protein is CSVAPQGSEAFF. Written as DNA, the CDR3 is TGCAGCGTTGCCCCCCAGGGGTCTGAAGCTTTCTTT.

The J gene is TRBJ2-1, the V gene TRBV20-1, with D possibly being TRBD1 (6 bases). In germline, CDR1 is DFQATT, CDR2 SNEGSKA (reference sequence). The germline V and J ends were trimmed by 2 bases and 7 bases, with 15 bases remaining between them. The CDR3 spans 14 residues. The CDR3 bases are TGCAGTGCTAGATCGTGGCAGGGGCGAAATGAGCAGTTCTTC. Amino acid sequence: CSARSWQGRNEQFF.

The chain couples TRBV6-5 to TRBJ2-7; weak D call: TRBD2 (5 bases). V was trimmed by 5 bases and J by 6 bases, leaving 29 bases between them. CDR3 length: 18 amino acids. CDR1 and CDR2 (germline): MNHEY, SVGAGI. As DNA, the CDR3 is TGTGCCAGCAGTGTACTAGAGATTACTGGGAGCTCGTGTTCCGAGCAGTACTTC. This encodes CASSVLEITGSSCSEQYF.

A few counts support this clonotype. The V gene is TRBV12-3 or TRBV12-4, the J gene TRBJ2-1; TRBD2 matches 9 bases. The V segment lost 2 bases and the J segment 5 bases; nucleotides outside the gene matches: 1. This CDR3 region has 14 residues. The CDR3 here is CASSLQRGDNEQFF. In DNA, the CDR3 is TGTGCCAGCAGTTTACAGCGGGGGGACAATGAGCAGTTCTTC.

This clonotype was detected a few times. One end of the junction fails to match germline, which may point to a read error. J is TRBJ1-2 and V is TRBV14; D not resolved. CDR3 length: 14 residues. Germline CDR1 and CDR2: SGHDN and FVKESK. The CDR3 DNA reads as TGTGCCAACAGCCAGATCGGACGCGACTATGGCTACACCTTC. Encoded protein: CANSQIGRDYGYTF. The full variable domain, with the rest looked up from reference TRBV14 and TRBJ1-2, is EAGVTQFPSHSVIEKGQTVTLRCDPISGHDNLYWYRRVMGKEIKFLLHFVKESKQDESGMPNNRFLAERTGGTYSTLKVQPAELEDSGVYFCANSQIGRDYGYTFGSGTRLTVV.

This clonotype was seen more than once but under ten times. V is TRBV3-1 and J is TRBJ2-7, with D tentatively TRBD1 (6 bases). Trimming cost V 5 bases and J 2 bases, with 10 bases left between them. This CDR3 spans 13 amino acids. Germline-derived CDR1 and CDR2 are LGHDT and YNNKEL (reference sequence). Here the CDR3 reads CASSYTGTYEQYF. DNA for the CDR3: TGTGCCAGCAGCTATACAGGGACCTACGAGCAGTACTTC.